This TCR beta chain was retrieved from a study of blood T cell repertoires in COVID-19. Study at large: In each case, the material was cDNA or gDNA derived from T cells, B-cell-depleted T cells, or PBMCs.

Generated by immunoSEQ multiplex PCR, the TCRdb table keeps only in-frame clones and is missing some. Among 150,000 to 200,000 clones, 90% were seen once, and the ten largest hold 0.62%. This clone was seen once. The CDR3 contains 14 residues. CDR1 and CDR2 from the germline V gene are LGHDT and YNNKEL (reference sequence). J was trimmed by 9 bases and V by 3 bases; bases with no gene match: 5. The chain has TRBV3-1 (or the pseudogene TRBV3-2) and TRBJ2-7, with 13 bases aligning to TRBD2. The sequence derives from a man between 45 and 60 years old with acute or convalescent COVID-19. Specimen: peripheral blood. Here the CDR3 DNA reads TGTGCCAGCAGCCAGGGGACTAGCGGGGAGCCGCAGTACTTC. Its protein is CASSQGTSGEPQYF.